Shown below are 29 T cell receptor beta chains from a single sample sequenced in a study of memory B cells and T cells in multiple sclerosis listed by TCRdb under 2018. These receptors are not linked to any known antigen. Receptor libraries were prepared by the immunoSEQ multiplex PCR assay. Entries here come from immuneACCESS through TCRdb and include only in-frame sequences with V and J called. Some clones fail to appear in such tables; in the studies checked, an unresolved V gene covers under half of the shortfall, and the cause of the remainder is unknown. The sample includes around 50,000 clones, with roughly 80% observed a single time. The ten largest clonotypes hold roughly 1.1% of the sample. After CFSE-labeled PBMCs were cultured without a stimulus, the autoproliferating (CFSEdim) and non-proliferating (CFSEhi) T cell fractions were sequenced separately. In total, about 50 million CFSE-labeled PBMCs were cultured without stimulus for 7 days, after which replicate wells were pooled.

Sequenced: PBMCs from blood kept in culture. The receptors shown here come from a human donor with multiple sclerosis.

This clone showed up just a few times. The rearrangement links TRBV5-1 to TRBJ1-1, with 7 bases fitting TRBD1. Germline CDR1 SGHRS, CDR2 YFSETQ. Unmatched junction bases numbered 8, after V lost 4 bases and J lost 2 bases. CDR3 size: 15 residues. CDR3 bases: TGCGCCAGCAGCCCGGCGACAGGGCTTAACACTGAAGCTTTCTTT. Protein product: CASSPATGLNTEAFF.

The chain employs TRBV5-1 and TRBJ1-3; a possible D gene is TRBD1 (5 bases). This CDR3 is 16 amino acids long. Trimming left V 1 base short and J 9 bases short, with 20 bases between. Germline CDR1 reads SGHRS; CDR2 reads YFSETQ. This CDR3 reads CASSLSFGTAAGTIYF. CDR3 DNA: TGCGCCAGCAGCTTGAGTTTCGGGACCGCGGCTGGCACCATATATTTT.

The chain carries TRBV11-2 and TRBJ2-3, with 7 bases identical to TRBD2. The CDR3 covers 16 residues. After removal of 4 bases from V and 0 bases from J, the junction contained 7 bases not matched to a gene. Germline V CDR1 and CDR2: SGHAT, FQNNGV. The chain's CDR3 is CASSSGRSGSTDTQYF. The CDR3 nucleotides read TGTGCCAGCAGCTCCGGGCGTAGCGGGAGCACAGATACGCAGTATTTT.

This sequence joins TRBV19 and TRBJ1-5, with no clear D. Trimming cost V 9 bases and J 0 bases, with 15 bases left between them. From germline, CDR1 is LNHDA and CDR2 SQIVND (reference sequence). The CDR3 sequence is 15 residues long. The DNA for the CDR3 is TGTGCCAGCAGAGCGGGGTTTTATAGCAATCAGCCCCAGCATTTT. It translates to CASRAGFYSNQPQHF.

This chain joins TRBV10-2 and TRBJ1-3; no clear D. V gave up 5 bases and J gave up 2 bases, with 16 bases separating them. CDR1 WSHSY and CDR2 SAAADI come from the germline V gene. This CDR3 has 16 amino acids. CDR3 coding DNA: TGCGCCAGCAGTATTGGGCCGACGGGGACTGGAAACACCATATATTTT. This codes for CASSIGPTGTGNTIYF.

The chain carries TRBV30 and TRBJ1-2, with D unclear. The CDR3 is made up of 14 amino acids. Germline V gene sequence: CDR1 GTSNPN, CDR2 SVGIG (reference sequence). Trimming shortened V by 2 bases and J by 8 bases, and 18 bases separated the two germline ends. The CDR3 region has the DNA TGTGCCTGGAGTCAAAGAAGCCCCGAAGGCGGCTACACCTTC. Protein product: CAWSQRSPEGGYTF.

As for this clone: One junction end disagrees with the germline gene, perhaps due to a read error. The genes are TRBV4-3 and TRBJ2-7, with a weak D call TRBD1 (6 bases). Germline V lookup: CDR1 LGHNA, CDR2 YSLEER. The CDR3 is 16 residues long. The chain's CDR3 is CASSQEGWGRHYEQYF. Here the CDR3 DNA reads TGCGCCAGCAGTCAAGAAGGATGGGGGCGCCACTACGAGCAGTACTTC.

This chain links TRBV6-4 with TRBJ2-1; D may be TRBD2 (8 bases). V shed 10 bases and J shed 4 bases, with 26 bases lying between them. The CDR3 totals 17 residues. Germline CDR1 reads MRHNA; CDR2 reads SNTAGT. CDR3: CAKARGLAGLGYNEQFF. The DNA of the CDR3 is TGTGCCAAAGCAAGGGGGCTAGCGGGCCTTGGATACAATGAGCAGTTCTTC.

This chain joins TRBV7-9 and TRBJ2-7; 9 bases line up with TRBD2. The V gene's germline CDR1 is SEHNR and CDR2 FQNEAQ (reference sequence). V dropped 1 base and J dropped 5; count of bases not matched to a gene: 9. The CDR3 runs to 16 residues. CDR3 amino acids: CASSLGQLAGAHEQYF. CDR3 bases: TGTGCCAGCAGCTTAGGGCAGTTAGCGGGGGCACACGAGCAGTACTTC.

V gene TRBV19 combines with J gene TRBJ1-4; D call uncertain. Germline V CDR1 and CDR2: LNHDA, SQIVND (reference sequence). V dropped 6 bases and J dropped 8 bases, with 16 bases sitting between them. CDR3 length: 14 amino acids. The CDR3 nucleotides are TGTGCCAGTAGGCCGTGGACCGGGGAGGAAAAACTGTTTTTT. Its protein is CASRPWTGEEKLFF.

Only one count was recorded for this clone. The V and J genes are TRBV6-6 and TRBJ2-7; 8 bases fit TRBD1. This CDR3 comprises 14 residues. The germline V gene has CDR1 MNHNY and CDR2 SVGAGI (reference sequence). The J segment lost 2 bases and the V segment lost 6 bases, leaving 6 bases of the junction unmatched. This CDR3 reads CASRSGTGAYEQYF. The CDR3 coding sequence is TGTGCCAGCAGGTCCGGGACAGGTGCCTACGAGCAGTACTTC.

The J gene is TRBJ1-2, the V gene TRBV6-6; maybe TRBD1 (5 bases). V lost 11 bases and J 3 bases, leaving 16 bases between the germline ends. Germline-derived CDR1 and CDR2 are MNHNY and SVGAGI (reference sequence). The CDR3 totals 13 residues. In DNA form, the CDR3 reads TGTGCCGCTCGGGACTCAGGCGACTATGGCTACACCTTC. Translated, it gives CAARDSGDYGYTF.

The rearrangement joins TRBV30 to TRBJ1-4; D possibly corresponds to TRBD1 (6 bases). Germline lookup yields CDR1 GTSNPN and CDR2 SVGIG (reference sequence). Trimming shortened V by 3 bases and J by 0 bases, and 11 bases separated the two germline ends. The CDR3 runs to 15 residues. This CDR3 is CAWRAGTTTNEKLFF. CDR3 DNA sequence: TGTGCCTGGAGAGCTGGGACAACAACTAATGAAAAACTGTTTTTT.

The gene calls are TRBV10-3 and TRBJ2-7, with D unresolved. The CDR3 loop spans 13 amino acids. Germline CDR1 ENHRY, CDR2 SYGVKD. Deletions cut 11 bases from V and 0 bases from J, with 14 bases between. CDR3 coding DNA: TGTGCCGTCGGGTCGCTAAGCTCCTACGAGCAGTACTTC. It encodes CAVGSLSSYEQYF.

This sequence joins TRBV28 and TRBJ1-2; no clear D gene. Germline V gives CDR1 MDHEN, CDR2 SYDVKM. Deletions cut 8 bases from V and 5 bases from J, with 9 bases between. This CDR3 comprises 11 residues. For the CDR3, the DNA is TGTGCCAGCCTGACGGGGTATGGCTACACCTTC. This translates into CASLTGYGYTF.

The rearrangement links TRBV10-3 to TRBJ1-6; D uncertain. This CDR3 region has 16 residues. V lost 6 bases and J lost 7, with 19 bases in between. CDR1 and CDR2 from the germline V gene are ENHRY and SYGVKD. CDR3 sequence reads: CAIRPGPNLGNSPLHF. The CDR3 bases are TGTGCCATCAGGCCCGGGCCTAACTTAGGGAATTCACCCCTCCACTTT.

The CDR3 here is CASSVNQGPFEQYF. The CDR3 DNA reads TGTGCCAGCAGCGTTAATCAGGGGCCCTTCGAGCAGTACTTC. The genes are TRBV2 and TRBJ2-7; a possible D gene is TRBD1 (6 bases). CDR1 and CDR2 from the germline V gene are SNHLY and FYNNEI. This CDR3 comprises 14 residues. Between the trimmed V and J ends, which lost 6 bases and 6 bases, there was a span of 18 bases.

The CDR3 reads CASSDPGGALVEAFF. The CDR3 DNA sequence: TGTGCCAGCAGTGACCCAGGGGGCGCCTTGGTTGAAGCTTTCTTT. The gene calls are TRBV6-1 and TRBJ1-1; the match to TRBD1 covers 8 bases. Trimming took 3 bases from V and 7 from J; bases not matched to a gene: 10. The CDR3 totals 15 residues. In germline, CDR1 is MNHNS, CDR2 SASEGT.

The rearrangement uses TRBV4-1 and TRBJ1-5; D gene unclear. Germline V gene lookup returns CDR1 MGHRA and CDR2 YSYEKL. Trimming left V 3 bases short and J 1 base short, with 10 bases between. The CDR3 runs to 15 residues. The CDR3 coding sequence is TGCGCCAGCAGCCACACGGAACAGAGCAATCAGCCCCAGCATTTT. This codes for CASSHTEQSNQPQHF.

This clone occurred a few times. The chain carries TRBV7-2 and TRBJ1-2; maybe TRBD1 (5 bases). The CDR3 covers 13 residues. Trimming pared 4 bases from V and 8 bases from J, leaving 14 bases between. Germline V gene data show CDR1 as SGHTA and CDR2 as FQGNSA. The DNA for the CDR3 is TGTGCCAGCAGCTCAACCAGGGTGAAAGGCTACACCTTC. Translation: CASSSTRVKGYTF.

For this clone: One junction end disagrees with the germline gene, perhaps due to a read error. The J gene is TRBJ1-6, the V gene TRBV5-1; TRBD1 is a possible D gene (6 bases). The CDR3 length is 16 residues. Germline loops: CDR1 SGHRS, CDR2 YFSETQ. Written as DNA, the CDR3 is TGCGCCAGCAGCTTGGCGGGGGGCTCCGATAATTCACCCCTCCACTTT. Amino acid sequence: CASSLAGGSDNSPLHF.

DNA of the CDR3: TGTGCCACCAGCTCGCCGGGACAGGGGGCGAATGGCTACACCTTC. Protein: CATSSPGQGANGYTF. V is TRBV15 and J is TRBJ1-2, with TRBD1 matching 12 bases. V dropped 5 bases and J dropped 6; count of bases not matched to a gene: 7. Germline CDR1 is LNHNV and CDR2 is YYDKDF (reference sequence). The CDR3 has 15 amino acids.

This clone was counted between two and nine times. Here the CDR3 DNA reads TGTGCCAGCAGTGGGAATGAAAAACTGTTTTTT. This gives the protein CASSGNEKLFF. The chain has TRBV6-6 and TRBJ1-4; D not certain. The V end was cut by 5 bases, the J end by 5 bases, with 3 bases between. Germline-derived CDR1 and CDR2 are MNHNY and SVGAGI (reference sequence). There are 11 residues in the CDR3.

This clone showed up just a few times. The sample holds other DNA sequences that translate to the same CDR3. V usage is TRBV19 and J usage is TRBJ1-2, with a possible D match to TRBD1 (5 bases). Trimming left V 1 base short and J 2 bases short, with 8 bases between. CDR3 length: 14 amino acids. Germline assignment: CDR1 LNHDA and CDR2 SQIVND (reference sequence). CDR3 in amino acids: CASSIGRANYGYTF. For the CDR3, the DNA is TGTGCCAGTAGTATAGGCAGGGCGAACTATGGCTACACCTTC.

CDR3 nucleotide sequence: TGTGCCAGCAGTTTTAAGGGGGTCGGGGAAGCTTTCTTT. Translation gives CASSFKGVGEAFF. V gene TRBV27 combines with J gene TRBJ1-1, with D possibly being TRBD1 (6 bases). The germline V and J ends were trimmed by 3 bases and 8 bases, with 13 bases remaining between them. The CDR3 sequence is 13 residues long. Germline CDR1 and CDR2: MNHEY and SMNVEV (reference sequence).

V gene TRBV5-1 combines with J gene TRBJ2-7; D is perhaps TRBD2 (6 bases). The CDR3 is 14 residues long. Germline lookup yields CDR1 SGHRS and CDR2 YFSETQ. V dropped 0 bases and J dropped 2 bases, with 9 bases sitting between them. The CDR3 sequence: CASSLGGVPYEQYF. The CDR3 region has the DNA TGCGCCAGCAGCTTGGGGGGGGTCCCCTACGAGCAGTACTTC.

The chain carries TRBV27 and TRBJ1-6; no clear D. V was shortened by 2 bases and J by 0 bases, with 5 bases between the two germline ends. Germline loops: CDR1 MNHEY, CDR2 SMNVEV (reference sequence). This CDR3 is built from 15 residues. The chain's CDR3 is CASSLGHSYNSPLHF. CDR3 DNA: TGTGCCAGCAGTTTAGGGCACTCCTATAATTCACCCCTCCACTTT.

The CDR3: CASGLQGNSYEQYF. The CDR3 DNA follows: TGTGCCAGCGGACTTCAGGGGAACTCCTACGAGCAGTACTTC. The chain recombines TRBV28 with TRBJ2-7, with a possible D match to TRBD1 (6 bases). CDR3 length: 14 residues. Germline V gene sequence: CDR1 MDHEN, CDR2 SYDVKM. V gave up 8 bases and J gave up 0 bases, with 14 bases separating them.

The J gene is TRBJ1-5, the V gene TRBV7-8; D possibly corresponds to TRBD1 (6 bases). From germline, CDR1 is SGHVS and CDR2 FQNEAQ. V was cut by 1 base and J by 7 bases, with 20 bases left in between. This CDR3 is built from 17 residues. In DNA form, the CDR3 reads TGTGCCAGCAGCTTAGTACAGGGAAATGTCCTAGGGCAGCCCCAGCATTTT. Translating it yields CASSLVQGNVLGQPQHF.